Below, 20 T cell receptor beta chains from the same sample are listed, as sequenced in a study of cytomegalovirus exposure and HLA in healthy donors (dated by TCRdb to the late 2010s). Libraries were built with the immunoSEQ multiplex PCR assay. The multiplex PCR relied on a mix of 60 forward primers for TCR Vbeta segments and 13 reverse primers for TCR Jbeta segments. This immuneACCESS table, as held by TCRdb, lists in-frame sequences with V and J called but not all clones. Of the missing ones, under half trace to an unresolved V gene in checked studies; the others have no known cause. Counted in this sample were 200,000 to 250,000 clones; approximately 78% of them appeared once. The ten top clones hold 2.7% of the sample. What was sequenced was PBMCs. All receptors derive from a middle-aged woman in good health and CMV-seronegative.

Remarks on this clone: Mismatch with germline at one junction end may stem from a read error. Other DNA sequences within the sample encode an identical CDR3. The chain links TRBV5-1 to TRBJ2-6, with TRBD1 as a possible D gene (5 bases). The CDR3 has 13 amino acids. Germline values: CDR1 SGHRS, CDR2 YFSETQ. CDR3 protein: CASTPTGANVLTF. CDR3 coding DNA: TGCGCCTCCACCCCTACTGGGGCTAACGTCCTGACTTTC. Based on the CDR3 plus reference TRBV5-1 and TRBJ2-6, the full variable domain is KAGVTQTPRYLIKTRGQQVTLSCSPISGHRSVSWYQQTPGQGLQFLFEYFSETQRNKGNFPGRFSGRQFSNSRSEMNVSTLELGDSALYLCASTPTGANVLTFGAGSRLTVL.

The V and J genes are TRBV7-8 and TRBJ2-5, with TRBD1 identical over 9 bases. Germline loops: CDR1 SGHVS, CDR2 FQNEAQ. The junction had 2 bases not matched to a gene; V was cut back by 5 bases and J by 4 bases. CDR3 length equals 13 residues. This CDR3 is CASSGTGRETQYF. The CDR3 DNA follows: TGTGCCAGCAGCGGGACAGGGAGAGAGACCCAGTACTTC.

This chain connects TRBV10-3 to TRBJ1-5; 8 bases line up with TRBD1. CDR3 length: 14 residues. Germline assignment: CDR1 ENHRY and CDR2 SYGVKD. J gave up 3 bases and V 4 bases, and 2 bases lay outside the gene matches. The CDR3 here is CAISGGQVNQPQHF. The CDR3 bases are TGTGCCATCAGTGGGGGACAGGTCAATCAGCCCCAGCATTTT.

This sequence joins TRBV9 and TRBJ2-1; 8 bases are a match to TRBD2. V shed 0 bases, J shed 7 bases, and the junction held 6 bases outside the gene matches. Germline loops: CDR1 SGDLS, CDR2 YYNGEE. The CDR3 loop spans 15 amino acids. The DNA of the CDR3 is TGTGCCAGCAGCGTAGCGGGAGGGCCTTGGAATGAGCAGTTCTTC. It specifies CASSVAGGPWNEQFF.

The V and J genes are TRBV19 and TRBJ2-5; TRBD2 matches at 9 bases. CDR1 LNHDA and CDR2 SQIVND come from the germline V gene (reference sequence). CDR3 length equals 14 residues. Trimming removed 6 bases from V and 5 bases from J; junction bases left unmatched: 7. CDR3 loop: CASRGSGRGETQYF. The CDR3 DNA follows: TGTGCCAGTAGGGGTAGCGGGAGAGGGGAGACCCAGTACTTC.

CDR3 sequence (DNA): TGTGCCGGGACGGGACTTGCCCAAGAGACCCAGTACTTC. Translation gives CAGTGLAQETQYF. The chain has TRBV2 and TRBJ2-5; the D gene is possibly TRBD2 (6 bases). The CDR3 consists of 13 residues. Trimming pared 11 bases from V and 1 base from J, leaving 14 bases between. CDR1 and CDR2 from the germline V gene are SNHLY and FYNNEI.

V is TRBV18 and J is TRBJ2-7, with 8 nucleotides matching TRBD2. Germline V lookup: CDR1 KGHSH, CDR2 LQKENI. V dropped 6 bases and J dropped 6; count of bases not matched to a gene: 7. This CDR3 has 13 amino acids. The CDR3 loop reads CASSSGAGGEQYF. The CDR3 DNA sequence: TGTGCCAGCTCCTCAGGGGCGGGAGGCGAGCAGTACTTC.

A single count supports this clone. This chain uses TRBV19 with TRBJ2-7, with 7 bases matching TRBD1. Germline CDR1 LNHDA, CDR2 SQIVND (reference sequence). The CDR3 runs to 12 residues. V dropped 10 bases and J dropped 7; count of bases not matched to a gene: 10. CDR3 coding DNA: TGTGCCACCAGACAGGGAGCCTTGGAGCAGTACTTC. Its translation is CATRQGALEQYF.

CDR3 sequence (DNA): TGTGCCAGCAGCTTAGTGGGACAGGGTGACACTGAAGCTTTCTTT. Its translation: CASSLVGQGDTEAFF. This chain connects TRBV7-9 to TRBJ1-1, with 9 bases fitting TRBD1. Germline V CDR1 and CDR2: SEHNR, FQNEAQ (reference sequence). After removal of 1 base from V and 3 bases from J, the junction contained 3 bases not matched to a gene. The CDR3 length is 15 residues.

The DNA for the CDR3 is TGCAGCGTTCAGACAGGGTCGGGGTCGGAGACCCAGTACTTC. Amino acid sequence: CSVQTGSGSETQYF. The chain has TRBV29-1 and TRBJ2-5; 7 bases align to TRBD1. Germline lookup yields CDR1 SQVTM and CDR2 ANQGSEA. Trimming took 5 bases from V and 5 from J; bases not matched to a gene: 11. The CDR3 covers 14 residues.

This rearrangement joins TRBV10-1 to TRBJ2-2; the match to TRBD2 covers 8 bases. The CDR3 is made up of 17 amino acids. The germline V gene encodes CDR1 WNHNN and CDR2 SYGVQD (reference sequence). Trimming at V came to 0 bases and at J to 5 bases, leaving 8 bases not matched to a gene. CDR3 in DNA: TGCGCCAGCAGTGAGTCACCGGGACTAGAATTTACCGGGGAGCTGTTTTTT. Translated, it gives CASSESPGLEFTGELFF.

The table lists this clone with a count of one. The chain joins TRBV27 to TRBJ1-1, with 7 bases matching TRBD1. The CDR3 totals 16 residues. V shed 7 bases and J 2 bases; nucleotides not matched to a gene: 13. CDR1 MNHEY and CDR2 SMNVEV come from the germline V gene (reference sequence). The CDR3 here is CASTATGRGPNTEAFF. The CDR3 nucleotides read TGTGCCAGCACCGCGACAGGGCGAGGGCCTAACACTGAAGCTTTCTTT.

The chain uses TRBV19 and TRBJ2-5; 12 bases match TRBD2. This CDR3 has 16 amino acids. CDR1 LNHDA and CDR2 SQIVND come from the germline V gene (reference sequence). J gave up 5 bases and V 5 bases, and 9 bases lay outside the gene matches. This CDR3 is CASSPSGRGPWETQYF. CDR3 coding DNA: TGTGCCAGTAGTCCTAGCGGGAGGGGCCCGTGGGAGACCCAGTACTTC.

The CDR3 is CASSWAGAADTQYF. The CDR3 nucleotides read TGTGCCAGCAGTTGGGCGGGGGCTGCAGATACGCAGTATTTT. The chain is built from TRBV27 and TRBJ2-3; the D gene is possibly TRBD2 (7 bases). The CDR3 loop spans 14 amino acids. Per the germline V gene, CDR1 is MNHEY and CDR2 is SMNVEV (reference sequence). The ends were cut back, 4 bases at V and 4 bases at J, with 12 bases in the middle.

The V and J genes are TRBV6-6 and TRBJ1-2; 7 bases match TRBD1. V trimming: 0 bases; J trimming: 4 bases; junction bases outside the gene matches: 2. This CDR3 is 14 amino acids long. Germline-derived CDR1 and CDR2 are MNHNY and SVGAGI (reference sequence). CDR3 coding DNA: TGTGCCAGCAGTTACTCGACAGGGACCTATGGCTACACCTTC. Translated: CASSYSTGTYGYTF.

The CDR3 region has the DNA TGTGCCAGCAGTGAAAATCAGGGCAGGACCCTCGAGCAGTACTTC. It specifies CASSENQGRTLEQYF. The chain employs TRBV6-1 and TRBJ2-7, with D possibly TRBD1 on 5 matching bases. Germline values: CDR1 MNHNS, CDR2 SASEGT. The germline V and J ends were trimmed by 2 bases and 6 bases, with 17 bases remaining between them. The CDR3 has 15 residues.

This chain connects TRBV6-6 to TRBJ2-1; 9 positions match TRBD2. Germline V gene data show CDR1 as MNHNY and CDR2 as SVGAGI (reference sequence). CDR3 length: 16 residues. The J segment lost 5 bases and the V segment lost 0 bases, leaving 5 bases of the junction unmatched. The CDR3 bases are TGTGCCAGCAGTTACTCGGCACTAGCGGGCCACAATGAGCAGTTCTTC. Translation gives CASSYSALAGHNEQFF.

The V and J genes are TRBV11-2 and TRBJ2-7; 9 positions match TRBD1. CDR1 and CDR2 from the germline V gene are SGHAT and FQNNGV. V dropped 5 bases and J dropped 4; count of bases not matched to a gene: 9. The CDR3 length is 15 residues. CDR3 coding DNA: TGTGCCAGCAGCCCAGGGACAGGGAGGGTGTACGAGCAGTACTTC. Translating it yields CASSPGTGRVYEQYF.

The J gene is TRBJ2-3, the V gene TRBV2; D possibly corresponds to TRBD2 (6 bases). Germline V gene lookup returns CDR1 SNHLY and CDR2 FYNNEI. V lost 3 bases, J lost 3 bases, and 25 bases lay in between. This CDR3 has 19 amino acids. The DNA for the CDR3 is TGTGCCAGCAGTGATCCGGGCCCAGGGCGGGAAGGCCCGACAGATACGCAGTATTTT. Encoded protein: CASSDPGPGREGPTDTQYF.

This chain links TRBV30 with TRBJ2-3; 7 bases fit TRBD1. Trimming took 4 bases from V and 6 from J; bases not matched to a gene: 10. Germline lookup yields CDR1 GTSNPN and CDR2 SVGIG (reference sequence). The CDR3 length is 14 residues. DNA of the CDR3: TGTGCCTGGAAAGAGGGGGCGGGTTCTGATACGCAGTATTTT. Encoded protein: CAWKEGAGSDTQYF.